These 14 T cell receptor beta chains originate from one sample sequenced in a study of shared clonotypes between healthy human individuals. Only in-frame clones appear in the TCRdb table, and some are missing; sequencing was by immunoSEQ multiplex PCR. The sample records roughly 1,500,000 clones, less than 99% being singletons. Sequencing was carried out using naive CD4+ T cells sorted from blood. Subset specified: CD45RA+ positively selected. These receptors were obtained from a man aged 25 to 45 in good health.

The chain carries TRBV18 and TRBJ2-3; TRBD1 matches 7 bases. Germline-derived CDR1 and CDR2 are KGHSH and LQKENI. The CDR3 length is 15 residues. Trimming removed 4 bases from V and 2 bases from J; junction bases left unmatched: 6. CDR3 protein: CASSLRQGTTDTQYF. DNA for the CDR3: TGTGCCAGCTCACTGCGACAGGGTACCACAGATACGCAGTATTTT.

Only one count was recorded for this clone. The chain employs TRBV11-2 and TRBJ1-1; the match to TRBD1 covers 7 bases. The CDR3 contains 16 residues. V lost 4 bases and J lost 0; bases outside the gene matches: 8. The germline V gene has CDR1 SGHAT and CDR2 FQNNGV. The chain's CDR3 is CASSSHRGTMNTEAFF. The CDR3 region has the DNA TGTGCCAGCAGCTCCCACAGGGGAACCATGAACACTGAAGCTTTCTTT.

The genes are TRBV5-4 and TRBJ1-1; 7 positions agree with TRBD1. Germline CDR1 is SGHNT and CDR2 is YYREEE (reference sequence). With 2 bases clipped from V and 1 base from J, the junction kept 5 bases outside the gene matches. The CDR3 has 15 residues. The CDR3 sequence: CASSFPRGANTEAFF. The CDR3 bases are TGTGCCAGCAGCTTTCCCAGGGGGGCGAACACTGAAGCTTTCTTT.

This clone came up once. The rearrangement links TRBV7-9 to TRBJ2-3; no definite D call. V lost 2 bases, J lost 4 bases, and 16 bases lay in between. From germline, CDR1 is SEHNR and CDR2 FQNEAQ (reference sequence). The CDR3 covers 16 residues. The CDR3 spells CASSLLPAAAPDTQYF. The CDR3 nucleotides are TGTGCCAGCAGCTTACTTCCTGCAGCCGCTCCAGATACGCAGTATTTT.

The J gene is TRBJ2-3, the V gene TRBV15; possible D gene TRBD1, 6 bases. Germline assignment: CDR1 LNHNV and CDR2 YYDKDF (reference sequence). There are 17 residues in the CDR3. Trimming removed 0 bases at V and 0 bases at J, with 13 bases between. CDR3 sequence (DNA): TGTGCCACCAGCAGAGATCTCCCAGGGGCTAGCACAGATACGCAGTATTTT. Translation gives CATSRDLPGASTDTQYF.

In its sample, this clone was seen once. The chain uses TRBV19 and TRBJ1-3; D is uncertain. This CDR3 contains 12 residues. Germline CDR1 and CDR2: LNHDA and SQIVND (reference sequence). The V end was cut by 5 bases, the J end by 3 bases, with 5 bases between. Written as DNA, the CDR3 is TGTGCCAGTAGTGTACTTGGAAACACCATATATTTT. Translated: CASSVLGNTIYF.

The CDR3: CASTFVRGNTGELFF. CDR3 DNA sequence: TGTGCCAGCACTTTTGTTCGGGGCAACACCGGGGAGCTGTTTTTT. This rearrangement joins TRBV27 to TRBJ2-2; tentatively, D is TRBD1 or TRBD2 (5 bases each). Germline loops: CDR1 MNHEY, CDR2 SMNVEV (reference sequence). CDR3 length: 15 residues. Deletions cut 7 bases from V and 2 bases from J, with 14 bases between.

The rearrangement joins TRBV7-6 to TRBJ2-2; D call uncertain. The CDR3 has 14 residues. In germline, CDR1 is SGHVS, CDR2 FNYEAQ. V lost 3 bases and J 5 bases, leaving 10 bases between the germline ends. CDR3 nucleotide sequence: TGTGCCAGCAGCTTCCTACAATTTACCGGGGAGCTGTTTTTT. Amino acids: CASSFLQFTGELFF. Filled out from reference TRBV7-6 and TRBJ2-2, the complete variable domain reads GAGVSQSPRYKVTKRGQDVALRCDPISGHVSLYWYRQALGQGPEFLTYFNYEAQQDKSGLPNDRFSAERPEGSISTLTIQRTEQRDSAMYRCASSFLQFTGELFFGEGSRLTVL.

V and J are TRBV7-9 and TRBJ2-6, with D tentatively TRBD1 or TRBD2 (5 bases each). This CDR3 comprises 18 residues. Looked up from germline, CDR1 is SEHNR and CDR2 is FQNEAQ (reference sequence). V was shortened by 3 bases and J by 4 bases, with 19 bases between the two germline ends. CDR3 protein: CASSFRTATGPGANVLTF. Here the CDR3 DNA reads TGTGCCAGCAGCTTTAGGACGGCCACGGGGCCCGGGGCCAACGTCCTGACTTTC. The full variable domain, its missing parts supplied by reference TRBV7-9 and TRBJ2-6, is DTGVSQNPRHKITKRGQNVTFRCDPISEHNRLYWYRQTLGQGPEFLTYFQNEAQLEKSRLLSDRFSAERPKGSFSTLEIQRTEQGDSAMYLCASSFRTATGPGANVLTFGAGSRLTVL.

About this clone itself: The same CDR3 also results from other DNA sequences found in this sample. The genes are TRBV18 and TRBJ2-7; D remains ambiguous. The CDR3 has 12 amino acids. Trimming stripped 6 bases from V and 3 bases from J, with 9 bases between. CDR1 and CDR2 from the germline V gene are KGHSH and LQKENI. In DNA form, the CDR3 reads TGTGCCAGCTCGACCCTAAGCTACGAGCAGTACTTC. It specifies CASSTLSYEQYF.

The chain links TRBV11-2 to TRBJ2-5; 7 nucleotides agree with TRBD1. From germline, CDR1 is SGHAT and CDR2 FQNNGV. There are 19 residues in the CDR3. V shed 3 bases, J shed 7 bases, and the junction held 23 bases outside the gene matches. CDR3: CASSFPTWTGPGRSVTQYF. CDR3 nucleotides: TGTGCCAGCAGCTTCCCCACCTGGACAGGCCCGGGCCGTAGTGTGACCCAGTACTTC.

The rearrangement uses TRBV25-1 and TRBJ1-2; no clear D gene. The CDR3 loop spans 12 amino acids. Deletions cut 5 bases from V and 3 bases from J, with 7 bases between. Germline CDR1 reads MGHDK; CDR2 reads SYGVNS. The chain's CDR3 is CASSYQDYGYTF. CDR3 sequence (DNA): TGTGCCAGCAGTTATCAGGACTATGGCTACACCTTC.

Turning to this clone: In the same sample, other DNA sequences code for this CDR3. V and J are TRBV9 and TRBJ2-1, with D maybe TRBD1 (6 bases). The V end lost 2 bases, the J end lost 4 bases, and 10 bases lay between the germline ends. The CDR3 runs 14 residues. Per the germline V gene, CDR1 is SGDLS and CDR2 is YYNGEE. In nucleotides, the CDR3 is TGTGCCAGCAGCGTGGACAGCCAGTACAATGAGCAGTTCTTC. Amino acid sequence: CASSVDSQYNEQFF.

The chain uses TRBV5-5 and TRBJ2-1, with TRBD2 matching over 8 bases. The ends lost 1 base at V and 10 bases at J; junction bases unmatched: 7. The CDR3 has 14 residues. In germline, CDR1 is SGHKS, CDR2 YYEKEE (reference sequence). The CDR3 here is CASSLSDPGGEQFF. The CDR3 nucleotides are TGTGCCAGCAGCTTGAGCGATCCGGGAGGGGAGCAGTTCTTC.